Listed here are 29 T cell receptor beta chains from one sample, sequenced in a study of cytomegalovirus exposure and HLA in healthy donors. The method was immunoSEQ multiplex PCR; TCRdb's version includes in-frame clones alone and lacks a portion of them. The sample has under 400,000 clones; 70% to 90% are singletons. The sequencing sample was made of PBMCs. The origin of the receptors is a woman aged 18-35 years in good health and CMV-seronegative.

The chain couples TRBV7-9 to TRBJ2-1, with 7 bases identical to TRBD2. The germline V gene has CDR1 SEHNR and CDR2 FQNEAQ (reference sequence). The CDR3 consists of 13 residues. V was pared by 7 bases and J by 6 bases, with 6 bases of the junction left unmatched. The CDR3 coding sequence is TGTGCCAGCACCGGGACTACTTTCAATGAGCAGTTCTTC. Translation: CASTGTTFNEQFF.

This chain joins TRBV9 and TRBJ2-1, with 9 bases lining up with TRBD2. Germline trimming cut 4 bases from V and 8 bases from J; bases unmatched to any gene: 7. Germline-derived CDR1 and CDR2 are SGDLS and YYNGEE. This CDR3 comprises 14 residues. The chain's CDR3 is CASSFSGRGDEQFF. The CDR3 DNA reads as TGTGCCAGCAGCTTTAGCGGGAGAGGTGATGAGCAGTTCTTC.

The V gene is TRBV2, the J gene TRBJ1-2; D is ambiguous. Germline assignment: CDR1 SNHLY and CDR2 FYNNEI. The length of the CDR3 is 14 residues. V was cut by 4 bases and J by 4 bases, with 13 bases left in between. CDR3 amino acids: CASSVGVPIYGYTF. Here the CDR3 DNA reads TGTGCCAGCAGTGTGGGAGTTCCAATCTATGGCTACACCTTC.

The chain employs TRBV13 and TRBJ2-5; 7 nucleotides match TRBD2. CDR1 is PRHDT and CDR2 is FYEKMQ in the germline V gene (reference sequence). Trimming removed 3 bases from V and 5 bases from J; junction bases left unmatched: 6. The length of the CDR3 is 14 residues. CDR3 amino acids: CASSFGRGVETQYF. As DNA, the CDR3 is TGTGCCAGCAGCTTCGGACGGGGGGTGGAGACCCAGTACTTC.

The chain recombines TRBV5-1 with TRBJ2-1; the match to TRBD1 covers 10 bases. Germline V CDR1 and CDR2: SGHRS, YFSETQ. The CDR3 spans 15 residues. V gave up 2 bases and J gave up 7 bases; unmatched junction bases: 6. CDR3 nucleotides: TGCGCCAGCAGCTTAGCGACAGGGGGCGGGAATGAGCAGTTCTTC. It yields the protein CASSLATGGGNEQFF. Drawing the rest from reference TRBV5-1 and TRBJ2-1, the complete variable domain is KAGVTQTPRYLIKTRGQQVTLSCSPISGHRSVSWYQQTPGQGLQFLFEYFSETQRNKGNFPGRFSGRQFSNSRSEMNVSTLELGDSALYLCASSLATGGGNEQFFGPGTRLTVL.

The CDR3: CATRDNDRDYGYTF. The CDR3 DNA is TGTGCCACAAGGGATAACGACAGGGACTATGGCTACACCTTC. V is TRBV6-5 and J is TRBJ1-2; 7 bases are a match to TRBD1. V shed 10 bases, J shed 3 bases, and the junction held 11 bases outside the gene matches. The CDR3 loop spans 14 amino acids. Germline V gene data show CDR1 as MNHEY and CDR2 as SVGAGI.

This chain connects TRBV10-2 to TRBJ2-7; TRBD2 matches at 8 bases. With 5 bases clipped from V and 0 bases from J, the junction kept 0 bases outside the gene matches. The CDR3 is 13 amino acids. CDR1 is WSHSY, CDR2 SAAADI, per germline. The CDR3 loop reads CASSTSGSYEQYF. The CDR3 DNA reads TGCGCCAGCAGTACTAGCGGCTCCTACGAGCAGTACTTC.

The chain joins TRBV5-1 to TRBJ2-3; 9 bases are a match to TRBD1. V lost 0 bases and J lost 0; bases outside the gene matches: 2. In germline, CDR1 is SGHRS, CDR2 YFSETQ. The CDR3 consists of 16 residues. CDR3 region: CASSLADRGSTDTQYF. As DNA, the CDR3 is TGCGCCAGCAGCTTGGCCGACAGGGGGAGCACAGATACGCAGTATTTT.

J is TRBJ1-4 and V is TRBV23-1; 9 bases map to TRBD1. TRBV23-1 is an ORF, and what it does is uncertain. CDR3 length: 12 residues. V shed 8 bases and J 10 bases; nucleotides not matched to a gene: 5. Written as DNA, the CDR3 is TGCGCCAGCCGAAGACAGGGGGGAAAACTGTTTTTT. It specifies CASRRQGGKLFF.

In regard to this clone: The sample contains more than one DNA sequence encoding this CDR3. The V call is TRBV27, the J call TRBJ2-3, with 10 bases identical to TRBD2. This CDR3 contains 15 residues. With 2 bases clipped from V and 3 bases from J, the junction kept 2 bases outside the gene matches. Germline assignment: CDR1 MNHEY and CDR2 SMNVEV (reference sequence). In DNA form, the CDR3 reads TGTGCCAGCAGTTTACTAGCGGGGGTGACAGATACGCAGTATTTT. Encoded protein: CASSLLAGVTDTQYF.

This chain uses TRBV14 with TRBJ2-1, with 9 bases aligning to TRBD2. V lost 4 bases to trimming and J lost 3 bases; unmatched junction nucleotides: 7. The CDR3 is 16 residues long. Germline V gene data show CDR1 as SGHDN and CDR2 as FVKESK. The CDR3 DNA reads TGTGCCAGCAGCCGCCTGGGACTAGCACTCTACAATGAGCAGTTCTTC. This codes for CASSRLGLALYNEQFF.

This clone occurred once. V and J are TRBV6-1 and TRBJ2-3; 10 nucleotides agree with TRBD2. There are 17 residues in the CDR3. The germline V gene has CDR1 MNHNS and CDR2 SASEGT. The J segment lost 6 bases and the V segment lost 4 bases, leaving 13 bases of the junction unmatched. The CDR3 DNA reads TGTGCCAGCAGTGCCACACTAGCGGGGACCGTTCCGGATACGCAGTATTTT. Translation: CASSATLAGTVPDTQYF.

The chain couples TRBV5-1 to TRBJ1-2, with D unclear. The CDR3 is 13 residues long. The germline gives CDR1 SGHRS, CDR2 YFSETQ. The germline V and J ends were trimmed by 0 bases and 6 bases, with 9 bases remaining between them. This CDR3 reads CASSLAVVDGYTF. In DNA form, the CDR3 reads TGCGCCAGCAGCTTGGCGGTAGTGGATGGCTACACCTTC.

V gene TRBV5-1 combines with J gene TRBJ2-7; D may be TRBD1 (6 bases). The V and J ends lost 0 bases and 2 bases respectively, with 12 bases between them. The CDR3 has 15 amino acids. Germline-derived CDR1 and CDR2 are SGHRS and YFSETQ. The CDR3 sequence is CASSLGGKGAYEQYF. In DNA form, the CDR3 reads TGCGCCAGCAGCTTGGGTGGGAAGGGGGCCTACGAGCAGTACTTC. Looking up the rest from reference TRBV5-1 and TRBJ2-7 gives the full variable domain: KAGVTQTPRYLIKTRGQQVTLSCSPISGHRSVSWYQQTPGQGLQFLFEYFSETQRNKGNFPGRFSGRQFSNSRSEMNVSTLELGDSALYLCASSLGGKGAYEQYFGPGTRLTVT.

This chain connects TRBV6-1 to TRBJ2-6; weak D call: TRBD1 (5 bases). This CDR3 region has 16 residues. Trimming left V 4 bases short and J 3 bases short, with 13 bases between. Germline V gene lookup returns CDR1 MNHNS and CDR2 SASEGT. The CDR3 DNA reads TGTGCCAGCAGTGGGACATCAAGGGGTGGGGCCAACGTCCTGACTTTC. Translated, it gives CASSGTSRGGANVLTF.

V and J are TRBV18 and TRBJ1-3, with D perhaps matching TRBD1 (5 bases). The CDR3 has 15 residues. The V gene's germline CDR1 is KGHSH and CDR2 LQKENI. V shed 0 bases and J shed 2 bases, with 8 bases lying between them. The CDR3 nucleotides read TGTGCCAGCTCACCACCGGGCAGGGCTGGAAACACCATATATTTT. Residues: CASSPPGRAGNTIYF.

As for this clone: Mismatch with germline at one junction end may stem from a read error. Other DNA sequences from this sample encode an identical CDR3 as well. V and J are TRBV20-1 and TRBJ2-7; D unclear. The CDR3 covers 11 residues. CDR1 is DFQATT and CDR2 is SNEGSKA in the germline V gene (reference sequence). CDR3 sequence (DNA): TGCAGTGCTAGCTTTTCCTATGAGCAGTACTTC. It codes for CSASFSYEQYF.

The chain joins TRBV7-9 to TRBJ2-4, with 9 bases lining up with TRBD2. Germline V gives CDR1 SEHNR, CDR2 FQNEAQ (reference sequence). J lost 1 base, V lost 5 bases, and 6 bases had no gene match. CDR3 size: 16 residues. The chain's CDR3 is CASSAGGVSAKNIQYF. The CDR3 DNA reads TGTGCCAGCAGCGCGGGAGGGGTATCGGCCAAAAACATTCAGTACTTC.

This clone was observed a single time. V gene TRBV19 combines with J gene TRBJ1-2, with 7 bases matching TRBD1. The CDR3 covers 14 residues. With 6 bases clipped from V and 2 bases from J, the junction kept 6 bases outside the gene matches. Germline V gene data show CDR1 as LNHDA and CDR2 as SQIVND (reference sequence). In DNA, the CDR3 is TGTGCCAGTAGGCAGGGACAGACAAACTATGGCTACACCTTC. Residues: CASRQGQTNYGYTF.

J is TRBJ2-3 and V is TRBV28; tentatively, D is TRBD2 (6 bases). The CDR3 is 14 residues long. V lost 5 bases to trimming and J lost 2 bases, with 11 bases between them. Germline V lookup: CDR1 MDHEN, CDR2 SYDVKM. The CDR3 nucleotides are TGTGCCAGCAGTCCCGCGGGGTCCACAGATACGCAGTATTTT. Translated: CASSPAGSTDTQYF.

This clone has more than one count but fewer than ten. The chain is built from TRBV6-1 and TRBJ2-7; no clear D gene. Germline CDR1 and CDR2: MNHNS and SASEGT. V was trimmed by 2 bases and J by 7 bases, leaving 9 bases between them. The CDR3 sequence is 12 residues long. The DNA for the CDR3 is TGTGCCAGCAGTGAATACAGTACTGAGCAGTACTTC. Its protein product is CASSEYSTEQYF.

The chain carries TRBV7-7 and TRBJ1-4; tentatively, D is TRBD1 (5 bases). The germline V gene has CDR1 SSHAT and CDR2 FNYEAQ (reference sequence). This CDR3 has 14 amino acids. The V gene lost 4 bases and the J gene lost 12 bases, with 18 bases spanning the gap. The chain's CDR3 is CASSSGLSEGELFF. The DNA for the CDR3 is TGTGCCAGCAGCTCGGGACTCTCTGAGGGAGAACTGTTTTTT.

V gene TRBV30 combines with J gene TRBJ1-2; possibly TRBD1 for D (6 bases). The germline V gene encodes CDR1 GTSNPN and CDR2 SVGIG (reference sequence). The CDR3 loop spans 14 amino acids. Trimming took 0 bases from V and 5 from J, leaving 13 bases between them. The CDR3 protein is CAWSVRGLWYGYTF. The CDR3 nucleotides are TGTGCCTGGAGTGTCAGGGGCTTATGGTATGGCTACACCTTC.

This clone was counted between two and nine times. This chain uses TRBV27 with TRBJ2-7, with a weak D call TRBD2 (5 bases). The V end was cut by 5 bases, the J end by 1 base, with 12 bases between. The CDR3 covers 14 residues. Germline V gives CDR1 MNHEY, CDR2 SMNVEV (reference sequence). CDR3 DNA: TGTGCCAGCAGTGCATCTAGCCTGTCCTACGAGCAGTACTTC. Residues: CASSASSLSYEQYF.

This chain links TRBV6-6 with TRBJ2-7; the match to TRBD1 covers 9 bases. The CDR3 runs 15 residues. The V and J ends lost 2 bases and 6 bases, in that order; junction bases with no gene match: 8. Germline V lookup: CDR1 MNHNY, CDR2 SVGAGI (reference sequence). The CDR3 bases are TGTGCCAGCAGTTACAGCCCAGGACAGGGGCTCGAGCAGTACTTC. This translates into CASSYSPGQGLEQYF.

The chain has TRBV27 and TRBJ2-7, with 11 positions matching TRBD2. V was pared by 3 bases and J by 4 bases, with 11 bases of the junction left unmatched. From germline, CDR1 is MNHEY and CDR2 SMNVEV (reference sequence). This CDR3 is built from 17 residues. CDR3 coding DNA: TGTGCCAGCAGTTTTGTCTCCGGGACTAGCGGTCGTTACGAGCAGTACTTC. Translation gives CASSFVSGTSGRYEQYF.

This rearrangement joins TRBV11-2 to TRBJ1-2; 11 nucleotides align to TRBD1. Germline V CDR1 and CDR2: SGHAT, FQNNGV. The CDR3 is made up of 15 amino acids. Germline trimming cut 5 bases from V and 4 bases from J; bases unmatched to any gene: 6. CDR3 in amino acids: CASSISGTGGYGYTF. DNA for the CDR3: TGTGCCAGCAGCATATCCGGGACAGGGGGCTATGGCTACACCTTC.

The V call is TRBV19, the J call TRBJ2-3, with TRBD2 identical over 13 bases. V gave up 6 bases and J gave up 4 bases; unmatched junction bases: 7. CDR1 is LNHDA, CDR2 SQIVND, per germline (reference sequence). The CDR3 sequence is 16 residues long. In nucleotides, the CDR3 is TGTGCCAGTAGCCTTTTACTAGCGGGGGGGGCAGATACGCAGTATTTT. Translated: CASSLLLAGGADTQYF.

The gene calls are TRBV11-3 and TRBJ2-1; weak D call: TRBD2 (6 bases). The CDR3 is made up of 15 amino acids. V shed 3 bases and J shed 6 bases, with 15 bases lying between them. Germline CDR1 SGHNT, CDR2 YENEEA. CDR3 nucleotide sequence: TGTGCCAGCAGCTTGGCACTAGCCCCGTCCAATGAGCAGTTCTTC. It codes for CASSLALAPSNEQFF.